In this sample, the clone carrying this T cell receptor (beta chain) turned up many times. V lost 8 bases, J lost 2 bases, and 13 bases lay in between. Germline assignment: CDR1 MNHNS and CDR2 SASEGT. The CDR3 runs to 13 residues. The sample originates from a study of shared clonotypes between healthy human individuals. Some clones are missing from TCRdb's copy, which holds only in-frame ones; the method was immunoSEQ multiplex PCR. The table has approximately 980,000 clones, about 80% seen once. This receptor was identified in a young man in good health. The chain joins TRBV6-1 to TRBJ2-7, with D possibly being TRBD1 or TRBD2 (5 bases each). The sample consisted of memory CD4+ T cells sorted from blood. Subset reported: CD45RA-negative fraction. This CDR3 reads CASGRDGPYEQYF. The CDR3 DNA reads as TGTGCCAGCGGCCGGGACGGCCCCTACGAGCAGTACTTC.